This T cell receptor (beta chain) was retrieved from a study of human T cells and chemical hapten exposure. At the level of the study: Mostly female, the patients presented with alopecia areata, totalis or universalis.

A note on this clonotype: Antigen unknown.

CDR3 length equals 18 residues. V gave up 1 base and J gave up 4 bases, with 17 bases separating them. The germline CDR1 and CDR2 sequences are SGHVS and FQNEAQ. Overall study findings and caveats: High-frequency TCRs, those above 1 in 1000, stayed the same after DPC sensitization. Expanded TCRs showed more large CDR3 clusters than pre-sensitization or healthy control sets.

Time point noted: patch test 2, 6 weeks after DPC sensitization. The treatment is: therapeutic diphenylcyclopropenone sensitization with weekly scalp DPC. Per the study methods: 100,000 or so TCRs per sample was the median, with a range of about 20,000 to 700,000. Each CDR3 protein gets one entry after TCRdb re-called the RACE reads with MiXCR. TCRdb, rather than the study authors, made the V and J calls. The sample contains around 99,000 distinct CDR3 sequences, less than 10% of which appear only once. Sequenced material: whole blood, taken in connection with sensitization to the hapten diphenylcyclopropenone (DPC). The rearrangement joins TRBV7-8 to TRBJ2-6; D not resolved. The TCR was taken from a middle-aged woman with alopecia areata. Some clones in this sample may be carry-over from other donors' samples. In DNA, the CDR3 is TGTGCCAGCAGCTTAGGTGCAGGACCTAATATGGGGGCCAACGTCCTGACTTTC. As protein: CASSLGAGPNMGANVLTF.